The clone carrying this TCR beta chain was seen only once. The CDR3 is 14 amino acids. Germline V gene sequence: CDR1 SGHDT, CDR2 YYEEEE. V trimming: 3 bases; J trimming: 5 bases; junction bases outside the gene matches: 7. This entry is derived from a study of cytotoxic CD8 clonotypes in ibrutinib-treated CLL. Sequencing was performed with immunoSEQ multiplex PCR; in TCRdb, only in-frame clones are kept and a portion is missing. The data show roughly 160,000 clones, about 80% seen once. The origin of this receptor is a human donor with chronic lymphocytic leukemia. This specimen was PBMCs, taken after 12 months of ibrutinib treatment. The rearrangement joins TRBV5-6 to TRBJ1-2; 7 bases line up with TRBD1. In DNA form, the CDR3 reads TGTGCCAGCAGCTACATTGACAGGGTGTATGGCTACACCTTC. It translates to CASSYIDRVYGYTF.